This T cell receptor (beta chain) was sequenced in a study of B cell selection in AIRE deficiency (dated 2019 in TCRdb). About the full investigation: Researchers compared TCRbeta repertoires of sorted blood CD4+ conventional T cells and regulatory T cells in AIRE-deficient patients with those in healthy controls. The TCR-sequenced cohort comprised about 5 AIRE-deficient APECED patients and about 5 healthy control donors. General conclusions and limits of the study: Shorter CDR3s were found in shared Treg sequences, reflecting a bias toward rearrangements containing few non-templated nucleotide insertions. Among about 3,500 shared Treg TCRbeta sequences, over 25% were shared exclusively by healthy donors and about 9% exclusively by patients, which suggests that Treg selection is less efficient in the absence of AIRE. About 32% of Treg TCRbeta sequences shared among healthy donors appeared in patient Tconv cells, suggesting diversion of Treg-biased clones into the Tconv compartment. Tconv and Treg cells from AIRE-deficient patients showed TCRBV gene usage, CDR3 length and TCR diversity similar to those of healthy donors. Only TCRbeta chains were sequenced, and about 40% of the Treg sequences shared among healthy donors were also detected in healthy Tconv cells, possibly owing to differing TCRalpha chains.

For sorting, conventional CD4 T cells were defined as CD4+CD127+ cells. Control samples came from healthy donors unrelated to the patients. A FACSAria flow cytometer was used to sort the Tconv and Treg cells intended for TCRbeta sequencing. The sorted cells went into 5-ml round-bottom polystyrene tubes, and the dry cell pellets were then frozen at -80 degrees C until sequencing. This clone was counted a single time. Its antigen is still unknown. Base qualities are not provided; no much larger clone lies one nucleotide away. V is reduced by 4 bases and J by 4 bases, leaving a spacing of 20 bases between them. In the germline V gene, CDR1 corresponds to SGDLS and CDR2 to YYNGEE. The CDR3 has 16 amino acids, counting the end cysteine and phenylalanine. The sequence is cut down to CDR3 DNA, 48 bases in frame from base 1. TCRbeta chain sequencing was performed with the immunoSEQ platform. Per the source publication's procedure: Pooled conventional T cell repertoires yielded approximately 1x10^5 distinct in-frame TCRbeta sequences from patients and approximately 150,000 from healthy donors. Public Treg TCRbeta sequences were defined as those shared by two or more individuals and were then searched for in Tconv repertoires. Differences between groups were assessed by Mann-Whitney U tests with Bonferroni-Dunn correction in GraphPad Prism 7.03. The immuneACCESS repertoire file appears here via TCRdb, limited to in-frame rearrangements. These files lack a portion of the clones; in checked studies, under half of the deficit traces to unresolved V genes, and the cause of the others is not known. V, J and clone size were drawn from that table, and D and trimming were deduced from the DNA. This sample comprises roughly 23,000 clones, around 96% of them detected only once. Together, the top ten hold 0.15% to 0.2% of the sample.

Sequenced: CD4+CD127+ conventional T cells sorted from PBMCs. This clonotype was sampled from a human donor in good health. This receptor chain uses TRBV9 and TRBJ1-2; a weak D assignment points to TRBD1 (6 bases agree). The nucleotide sequence is TGTGCCAGCAGCCCTCGGACAGACACAAACGGCTATGGCTACACCTTC. Its protein is CASSPRTDTNGYGYTF.